The 2 T cell receptor beta chains below were found in one sample sequenced in a study of neurological immune-mediated disorders (dated by TCRdb to the late 2010s). The library relied on 5' RACE. The sample was run on an Illumina HiSeq 2500. Through fastp at Q25 and MiXCR, TCRdb rebuilt clones from the public reads, retaining in-frame beta chains. Duplicate CDR3 protein sequences are folded into a single record with the most common DNA and genes. This sample comprises 95,000 or so distinct CDR3 sequences, 3.5% to 4% of them detected only once. The leading ten clones occupy roughly 6.4% of the sample. The sample taken for sequencing was PBMCs. These receptor sequences come from a woman under 30 with multiple sclerosis.

This clonotype was observed a handful of times. This may stem from a read error, because a much larger clone lies one nucleotide away. The chain carries TRBV6-2 or TRBV6-3 and TRBJ2-1, with TRBD2 matching over 9 bases. The CDR3 is 15 residues long. Germline CDR1 and CDR2: MNHEY and SVGEGT. J gave up 5 bases and V 2 bases, and 4 bases lay outside the gene matches. The CDR3 spells CASSYGLAWNNEQFF. CDR3 in DNA: TGTGCCAGCAGTTACGGACTAGCGTGGAACAATGAGCAGTTCTTC.

This clonotype was picked up many times. This chain uses TRBV20-1 with TRBJ2-3; 7 nucleotides align to TRBD2. The germline CDR1 and CDR2 sequences are DFQATT and SNEGSKA (reference sequence). V was pared by 5 bases and J by 2 bases, with 7 bases of the junction left unmatched. The length of the CDR3 is 14 residues. CDR3 protein: CSAPPAGNTDTQYF. The DNA of the CDR3 is TGCAGTGCTCCGCCAGCGGGGAACACAGATACGCAGTATTTT.